The rows below give T cell receptor beta chains drawn from one sample of a study of T cell repertoires in cytomegalovirus infection. Antigens of these TCRs are unknown. TCRdb passed the reads through MiXCR, listing each CDR3 protein once. The table includes approximately 730,000 distinct CDR3 sequences, about 30% detected once. The sequences come from cultured PBMCs, collected from culture after CMV antigen stimulation. These receptors were obtained from a human donor in good health (CMV status not recorded). Some clones in this sample may be carry-over from other donors' samples. CDR3s include the opening cysteine and the closing phenylalanine or tryptophan. D genes are given only for firm matches. Only some rows state a clone size, as once, few, many or a class for expanded clones.

v_gene,abundance,j_gene,d_gene,CDR3nt,CDR3aa
TRBV19,NA,TRBJ2-3,TRBD2,TGTGCCAGTAGAGGAAGACTAGCGGATAGCACAGATACGCAGTATTTT,CASRGRLADSTDTQYF
TRBV6-6,once,TRBJ1-6,TRBD1,TGTGCCAGCAGTGGGACAGGGTCTATTTCGAAATATTCCAATAATTCACCCCTCCACTTT,CASSGTGSISKYSNNSPLHF
TRBV7-8,few,TRBJ1-1,NA,TGTGCCAGCAGCTTTGGGGGAACCACTGAAGCTTTCTTT,CASSFGGTTEAFF
TRBV2,NA,TRBJ1-6,NA,TGTGCCAGCAGTGAAGAAAGGAGGGTAGGGAATTCACCCCTCCACTTT,CASSEERRVGNSPLHF
TRBV5-4,few,TRBJ2-3,NA,TGTGCCAGCAGCCCGGCCTCTTATCGTGCCACAGATACGCAGTATTTT,CASSPASYRATDTQYF
TRBV12-3/TRBV12-4,NA,TRBJ1-2,NA,TGTGCCAGCACAGGGGTCGGGCATGGCTACACCTTC,CASTGVGHGYTF
TRBV12-3/TRBV12-4,few,TRBJ1-2,NA,TGTGCCAGCAGTCCCCAAGGCCATACGAGTGGCTACACCTTC,CASSPQGHTSGYTF
TRBV7-4,few,TRBJ2-7,NA,TGTGCCAGCAGCTTAGCGGACGTGTGGCTACAGCAGTACTTC,CASSLADVWLQQYF
TRBV19,NA,TRBJ1-5,NA,TGTGCCAGTAGTATGAGGCCAGGGGAGTATAGCAATCAGCCCCAGCATTTT,CASSMRPGEYSNQPQHF
TRBV7-2,many,TRBJ1-6,NA,TGTGCCAGCAGCGGGGGCTTGGGGGATTCACCCCTCCACTTT,CASSGGLGDSPLHF
TRBV5-6,NA,TRBJ1-4,NA,TGTGCCAGCAGCTTGATAGACGGTGGAGGTGAAAAACTGTTTTTT,CASSLIDGGGEKLFF
TRBV11-2,NA,TRBJ2-1,TRBD2,TGTGCCAGCAGCCGACTTGGTGAGACTAGCGGGGGGTATGAGCAGTTCTTC,CASSRLGETSGGYEQFF
TRBV12-3/TRBV12-4,few,TRBJ1-1,NA,TGTGCCAGCAGGTTGAGGGGTGAAGCTTTCTTT,CASRLRGEAFF
TRBV11-1,once,TRBJ2-1,TRBD2,TGTGCCAGCAGCCCCCGGTCCCCGGGGGGGCAGTTCTTC,CASSPRSPGGQFF
TRBV12-3/TRBV12-4,few,TRBJ2-7,TRBD2,TGTGCCAGCAGCAAACGATCCGGGACTAGCGGGTCCTATTCCTACGAGCAGTACTTC,CASSKRSGTSGSYSYEQYF
TRBV7-6,NA,TRBJ2-2,TRBD2,TGTGCCAGCAGCTTAGCGTCTAGCGGGAGTGGCGGGGAGCTGTTTTTT,CASSLASSGSGGELFF
TRBV7-9,NA,TRBJ1-1,TRBD1,TGTGCCAGCAGCCTCCAGACAGGGCCAGCTTTCTTT,CASSLQTGPAFF
TRBV7-9,few,TRBJ1-2,NA,TGTGCCAGCAGCTCCGACAACCCATATGGCTACACCTTC,CASSSDNPYGYTF
TRBV18,NA,TRBJ2-7,TRBD1,TGTGCCAGCTCACCACGAGAGGGACAGGGGGCCGGCTACGAGCAGTACTTC,CASSPREGQGAGYEQYF
TRBV19,many,TRBJ1-1,NA,TGTGCCAGCAGTATCGTAAGGGGCACTGAAGCTTTCTTT,CASSIVRGTEAFF
TRBV7-2,many,TRBJ2-7,TRBD2,TGTGCCAGCAGCTTACGGGGGACTAGCGGGAGACAGTACTTC,CASSLRGTSGRQYF
TRBV7-2,many,TRBJ2-3,NA,TGTGCCAGCAGTCGTACTCGATCCTCCACTCCCCCTGCCGGGGATACGCAGTATTTT,CASSRTRSSTPPAGDTQYF
TRBV7-9,few,TRBJ2-1,NA,TGTGCCAGCAGCTCCCCTTATGGGGCGCCCTACAATGAGCAGTTCTTC,CASSSPYGAPYNEQFF
TRBV7-8,few,TRBJ2-3,NA,TGTGCCAGCAGCCAACGTCGCCTCACAGATACGCAGTATTTT,CASSQRRLTDTQYF
TRBV6-2/TRBV6-3,NA,TRBJ2-1,TRBD2,TGTGCCAGCAGCCTATCCATCACTAGCGGGGGGGTTCGGCCCTACAATGAGCAGTTCTTC,CASSLSITSGGVRPYNEQFF
TRBV7-2,many,TRBJ2-7,TRBD1,TGTGCCAGCAGCTCCGGGACAGGCTACTACGAGCAGTACTTC,CASSSGTGYYEQYF
TRBV4-3,NA,TRBJ2-3,TRBD2,TGCGCCAGCAGCCACCCAGCGGGAGGAACAGATACGCAGTATTTT,CASSHPAGGTDTQYF
TRBV6-5,NA,TRBJ2-7,TRBD1,TGTGCCAGCAGTTACTCCGACAGGGGCGAGCAGTACTTC,CASSYSDRGEQYF
TRBV7-8,many,TRBJ1-1,NA,TGTGCCAGCAGCTTGCGCGGGTCCGCGGCGAGGACTGAAGCTTTCTTT,CASSLRGSAARTEAFF